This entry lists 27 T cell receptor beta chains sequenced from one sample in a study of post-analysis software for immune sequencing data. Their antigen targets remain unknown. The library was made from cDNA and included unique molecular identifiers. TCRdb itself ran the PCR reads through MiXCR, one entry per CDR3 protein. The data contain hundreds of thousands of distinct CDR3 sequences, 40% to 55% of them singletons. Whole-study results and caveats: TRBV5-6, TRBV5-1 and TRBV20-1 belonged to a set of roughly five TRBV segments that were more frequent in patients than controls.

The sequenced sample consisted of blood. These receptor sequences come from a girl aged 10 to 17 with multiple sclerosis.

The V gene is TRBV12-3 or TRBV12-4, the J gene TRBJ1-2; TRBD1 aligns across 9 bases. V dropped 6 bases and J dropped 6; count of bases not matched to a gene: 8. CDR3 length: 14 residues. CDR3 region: CASSYGTGSNGYTF. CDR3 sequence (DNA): TGTGCCAGCAGCTACGGGACAGGGTCGAATGGCTACACCTTC.

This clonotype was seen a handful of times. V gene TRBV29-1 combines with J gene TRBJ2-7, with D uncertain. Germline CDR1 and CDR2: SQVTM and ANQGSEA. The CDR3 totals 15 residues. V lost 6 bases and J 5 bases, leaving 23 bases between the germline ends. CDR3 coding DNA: TGCAGCGTCCAATCCACCCCCGTAGGTATGGACGAGCAGTACTTC. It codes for CSVQSTPVGMDEQYF.

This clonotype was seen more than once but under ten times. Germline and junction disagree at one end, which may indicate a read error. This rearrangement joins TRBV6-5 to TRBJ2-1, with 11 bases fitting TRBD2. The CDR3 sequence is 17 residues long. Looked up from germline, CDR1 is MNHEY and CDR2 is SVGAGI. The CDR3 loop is CTSSYSLAGVSYNEQFF. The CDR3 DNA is TGTACCAGCAGTTACTCACTAGCGGGAGTGTCCTACAATGAGCAGTTCTTC.

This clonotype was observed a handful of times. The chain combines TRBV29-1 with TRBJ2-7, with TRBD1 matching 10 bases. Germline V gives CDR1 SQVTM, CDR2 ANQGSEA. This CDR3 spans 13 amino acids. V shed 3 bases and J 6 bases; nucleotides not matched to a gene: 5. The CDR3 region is CSVDGTGVVEQYF. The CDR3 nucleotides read TGCAGCGTTGACGGGACAGGGGTAGTCGAGCAGTACTTC.

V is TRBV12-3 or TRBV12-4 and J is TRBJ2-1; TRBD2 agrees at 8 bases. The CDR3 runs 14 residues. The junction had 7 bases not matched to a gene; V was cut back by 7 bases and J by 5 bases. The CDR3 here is CASKTGGPNNEQFF. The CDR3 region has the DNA TGTGCCAGCAAAACGGGAGGGCCGAACAATGAGCAGTTCTTC.

The CDR3 DNA is TGTGCCACCAGTGACCGACGAGGGGGCGAGGGCAATCAGCCCCAGCATTTT. Amino acid sequence: CATSDRRGGEGNQPQHF. This chain links TRBV24-1 with TRBJ1-5; 7 bases match TRBD1. This CDR3 has 17 amino acids. The junction had 10 bases not matched to a gene; V was cut back by 4 bases and J by 2 bases. CDR1 and CDR2 from the germline V gene are KGHDR and SFDVKD.

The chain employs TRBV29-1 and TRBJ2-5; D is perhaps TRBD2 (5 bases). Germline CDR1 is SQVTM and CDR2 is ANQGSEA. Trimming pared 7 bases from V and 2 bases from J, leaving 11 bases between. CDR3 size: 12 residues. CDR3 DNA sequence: TGCAGCGCTGTACCGGGGCAAGAGACCCAGTACTTC. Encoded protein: CSAVPGQETQYF.

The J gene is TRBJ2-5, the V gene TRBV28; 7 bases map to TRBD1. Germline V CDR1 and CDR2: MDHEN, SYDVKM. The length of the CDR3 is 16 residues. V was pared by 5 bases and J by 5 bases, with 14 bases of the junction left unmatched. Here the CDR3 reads CASSPSGTDGRETQYF. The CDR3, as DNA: TGTGCCAGCAGTCCCTCCGGGACAGATGGCCGGGAGACCCAGTACTTC.

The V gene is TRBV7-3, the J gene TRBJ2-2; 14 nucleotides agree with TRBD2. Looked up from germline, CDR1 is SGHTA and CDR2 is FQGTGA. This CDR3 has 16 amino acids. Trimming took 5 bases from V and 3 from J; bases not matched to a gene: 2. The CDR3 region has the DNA TGTGCCAGCAGCCCGACTAGCGGGAGGGACACCGGGGAGCTGTTTTTT. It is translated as CASSPTSGRDTGELFF.

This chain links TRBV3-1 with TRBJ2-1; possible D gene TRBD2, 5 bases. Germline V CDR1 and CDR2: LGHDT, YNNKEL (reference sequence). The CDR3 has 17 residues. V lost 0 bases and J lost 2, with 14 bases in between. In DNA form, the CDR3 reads TGTGCCAGCAGCCAAGATGGGGAGAGTGGGGCCTACAATGAGCAGTTCTTC. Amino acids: CASSQDGESGAYNEQFF.

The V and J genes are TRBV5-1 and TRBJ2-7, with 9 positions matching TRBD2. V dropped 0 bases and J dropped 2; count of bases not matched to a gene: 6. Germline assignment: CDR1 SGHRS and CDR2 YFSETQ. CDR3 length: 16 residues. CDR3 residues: CASSLVSAGGTYEQYF. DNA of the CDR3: TGCGCCAGCAGCTTGGTATCAGCGGGGGGAACCTACGAGCAGTACTTC.

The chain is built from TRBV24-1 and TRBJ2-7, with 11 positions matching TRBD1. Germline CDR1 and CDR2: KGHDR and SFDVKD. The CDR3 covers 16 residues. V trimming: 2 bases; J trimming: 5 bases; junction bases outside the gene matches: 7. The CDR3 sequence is CATSDSGQGAKDEQYF. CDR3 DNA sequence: TGTGCCACCAGTGATTCCGGACAGGGGGCGAAGGACGAGCAGTACTTC.

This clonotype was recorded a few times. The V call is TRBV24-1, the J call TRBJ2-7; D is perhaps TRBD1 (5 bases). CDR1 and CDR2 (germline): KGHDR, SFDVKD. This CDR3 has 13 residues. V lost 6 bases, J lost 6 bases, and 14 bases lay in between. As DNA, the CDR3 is TGTGCCACCAGTTCAGGGCCTCTACTCGAGCAGTACTTC. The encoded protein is CATSSGPLLEQYF.

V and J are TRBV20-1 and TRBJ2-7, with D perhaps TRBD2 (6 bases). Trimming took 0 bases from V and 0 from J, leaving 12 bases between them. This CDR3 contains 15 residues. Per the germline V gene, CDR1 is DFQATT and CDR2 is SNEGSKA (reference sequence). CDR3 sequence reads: CSARDLGGSSYEQYF. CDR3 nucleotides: TGCAGTGCTAGAGATCTTGGGGGGAGCTCCTACGAGCAGTACTTC.

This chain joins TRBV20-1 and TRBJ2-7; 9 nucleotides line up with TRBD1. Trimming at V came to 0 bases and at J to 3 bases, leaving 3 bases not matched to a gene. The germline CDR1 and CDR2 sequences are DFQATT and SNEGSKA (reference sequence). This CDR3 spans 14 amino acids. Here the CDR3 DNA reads TGCAGTGCTAGAGATCGGGACAGGGTCTACGAGCAGTACTTC. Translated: CSARDRDRVYEQYF.

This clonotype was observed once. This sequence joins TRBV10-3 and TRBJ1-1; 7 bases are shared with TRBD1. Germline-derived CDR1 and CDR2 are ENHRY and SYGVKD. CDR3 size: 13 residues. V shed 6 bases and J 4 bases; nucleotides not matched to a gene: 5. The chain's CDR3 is CAIRGDRATEAFF. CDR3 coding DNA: TGTGCCATCAGAGGAGACAGGGCCACTGAAGCTTTCTTT.

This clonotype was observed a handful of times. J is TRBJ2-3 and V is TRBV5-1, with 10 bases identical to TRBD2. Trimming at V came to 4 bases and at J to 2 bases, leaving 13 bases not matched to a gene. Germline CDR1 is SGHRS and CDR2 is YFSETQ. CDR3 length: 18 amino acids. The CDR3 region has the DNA TGCGCCAGCAGCCGACCACCTCCTAGCGGGAGAACCACAGATACGCAGTATTTT. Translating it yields CASSRPPPSGRTTDTQYF.

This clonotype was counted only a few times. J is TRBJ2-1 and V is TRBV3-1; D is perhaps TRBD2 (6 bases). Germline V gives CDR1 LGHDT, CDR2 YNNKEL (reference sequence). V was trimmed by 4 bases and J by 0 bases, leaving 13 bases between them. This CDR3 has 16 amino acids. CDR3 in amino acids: CASSRGLALSYNEQFF. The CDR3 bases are TGTGCCAGCAGCCGTGGGCTAGCGCTCTCCTACAATGAGCAGTTCTTC.

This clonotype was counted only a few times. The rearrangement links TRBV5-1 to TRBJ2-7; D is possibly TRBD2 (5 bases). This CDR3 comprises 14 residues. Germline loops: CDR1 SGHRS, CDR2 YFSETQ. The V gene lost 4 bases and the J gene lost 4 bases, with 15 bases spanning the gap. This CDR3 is CASSIVGEEYEQYF. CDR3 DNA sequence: TGCGCCAGCAGCATAGTGGGAGAGGAGTACGAGCAGTACTTC. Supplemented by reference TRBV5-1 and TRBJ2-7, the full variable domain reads KAGVTQTPRYLIKTRGQQVTLSCSPISGHRSVSWYQQTPGQGLQFLFEYFSETQRNKGNFPGRFSGRQFSNSRSEMNVSTLELGDSALYLCASSIVGEEYEQYFGPGTRLTVT.

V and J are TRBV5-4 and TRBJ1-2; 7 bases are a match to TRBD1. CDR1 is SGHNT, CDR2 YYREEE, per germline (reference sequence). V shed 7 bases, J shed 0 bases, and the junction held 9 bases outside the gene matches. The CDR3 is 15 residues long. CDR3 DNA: TGTGCCAGCTGGCCGACAGGGCAGCCTAACTATGGCTACACCTTC. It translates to CASWPTGQPNYGYTF.

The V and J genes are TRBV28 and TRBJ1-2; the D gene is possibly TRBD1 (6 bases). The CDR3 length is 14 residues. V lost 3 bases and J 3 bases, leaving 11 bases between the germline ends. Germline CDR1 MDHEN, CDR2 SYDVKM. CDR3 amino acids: CASSLDRVYYGYTF. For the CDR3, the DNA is TGTGCCAGCAGTTTGGACAGAGTATACTATGGCTACACCTTC.

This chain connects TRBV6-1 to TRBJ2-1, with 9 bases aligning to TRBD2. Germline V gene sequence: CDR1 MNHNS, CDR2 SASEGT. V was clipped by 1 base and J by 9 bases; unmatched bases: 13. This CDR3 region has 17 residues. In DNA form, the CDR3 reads TGTGCCAGCAGTGAAGAGGTTTTGGCTAGCGGGAATGGTGAGCAGTTCTTC. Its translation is CASSEEVLASGNGEQFF.

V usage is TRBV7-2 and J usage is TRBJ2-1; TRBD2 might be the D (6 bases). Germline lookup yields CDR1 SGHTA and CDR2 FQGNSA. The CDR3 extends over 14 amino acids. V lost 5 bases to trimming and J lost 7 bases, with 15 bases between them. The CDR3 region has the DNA TGTGCCAGCAGCCCGGCGGGGTCTTGGAATGAGCAGTTCTTC. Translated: CASSPAGSWNEQFF.

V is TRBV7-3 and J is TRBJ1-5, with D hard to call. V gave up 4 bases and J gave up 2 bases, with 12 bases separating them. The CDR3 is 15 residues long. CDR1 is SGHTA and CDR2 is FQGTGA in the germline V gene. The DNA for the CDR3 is TGTGCCAGCAGCTCCCAACCAGCGCGCAATCAGCCCCAGCATTTT. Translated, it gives CASSSQPARNQPQHF.

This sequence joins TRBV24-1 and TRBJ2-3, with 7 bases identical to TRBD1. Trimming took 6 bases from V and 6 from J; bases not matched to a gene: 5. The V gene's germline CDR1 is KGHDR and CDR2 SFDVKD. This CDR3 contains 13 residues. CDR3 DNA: TGTGCCACCAGTAAACAGGGGATTGATACGCAGTATTTT. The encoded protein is CATSKQGIDTQYF.

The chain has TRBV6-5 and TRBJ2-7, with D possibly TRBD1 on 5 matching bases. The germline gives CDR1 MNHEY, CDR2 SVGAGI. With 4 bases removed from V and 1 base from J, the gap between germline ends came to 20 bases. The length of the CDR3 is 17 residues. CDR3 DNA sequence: TGTGCCAGCAGTTCGTACCCAGGGCCAGGCTCTTCCTACGAGCAGTACTTC. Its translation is CASSSYPGPGSSYEQYF.

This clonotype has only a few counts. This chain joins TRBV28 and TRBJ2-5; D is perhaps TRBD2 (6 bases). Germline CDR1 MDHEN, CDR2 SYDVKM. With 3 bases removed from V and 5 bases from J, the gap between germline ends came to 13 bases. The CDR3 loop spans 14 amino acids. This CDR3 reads CASSLGGRGETQYF. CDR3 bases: TGTGCCAGCAGTTTGGGGGGACGGGGGGAGACCCAGTACTTC.